The sequence of this TCR beta chain was determined in a study of T cells in Graves' hyperthyroidism and ophthalmopathy (dated by TCRdb to between 2018 and 2021). Concerning the study at large: Peripheral blood samples were taken at initial diagnosis, before any treatment was given. TCR V-J signatures able to tell the groups apart were searched for in a discovery cohort of 90 to 100 patients, of whom more than 40 had Graves' ophthalmopathy and about 60 had stable Graves' hyperthyroidism. Whether ophthalmopathy could be predicted prospectively was tested in an independent validation cohort made up of some 20 hyperthyroidism patients plus 17 patients who later progressed to ophthalmopathy. For training and testing, the 100 patients in the discovery cohort were randomly divided in a 7:3 ratio. In about 6 Graves' hyperthyroidism patients, the study also compared T-cell repertoires from thyroid tissue with T-cell repertoires from blood. Following sampling, methimazole starting at 30 mg daily was given to hyperthyroidism patients, and high-dose intravenous methylprednisolone was given to ophthalmopathy patients. The paper reports TCR Vbeta CDR3 sequencing of approximately 140 peripheral blood samples: some 41 ophthalmopathy, around 80 hyperthyroidism and around 17 progressor patients. Here is what the overall study found, with its caveats: A 13 V-J signature model separated ophthalmopathy from stable hyperthyroidism, with around 91% sensitivity and roughly 82% specificity in cross-validation and 80%/75% in testing. No statistical method was used to set the sample size in advance, and investigators knew the group allocation. Most expanded thyroid clonotypes (frequency above 0.001) were also detected in blood, a finding suggesting that blood repertoires may reflect thyroid immune responses. During validation, the model predicted progression to ophthalmopathy a median of about 6.3 months ahead of onset, with roughly 65% sensitivity and 72.22% specificity.

The TCR beta CDR3 regions were amplified from RNA transcripts. The first round of RT-PCR for the TCR CDR3 was performed with the HTBI primer set and the Qiagen OneStep RT-PCR kit. Libraries were constructed in a second round of multiplex PCR, after which size selection and purification were performed. Paired-end sequencing of the libraries was performed with 100 bp reads on an Illumina HiSeq2000. The paper's processing steps were these. Raw data were processed with SOAPnuke, discarding reads with adapters, uncalled bases, mean Phred below 15, or no exact constant-primer or identifier match. High-quality paired reads were merged using COPE v1.2.5, and each unique nucleotide sequence was defined as a clonotype. Clonotypes were aligned to IMGT TRBV, TRBD and TRBJ reference segments using MiTCR v1.1. Analysis was restricted to V-J combinations with a frequency above 0.0001, which covered roughly 99% of repertoires. The TCS score was defined as the ratio of F50 (clonal expansion) to E x V (chaos), calculated using BLOSUM62-based TCRdist between CDR3 peptides within each V-J. Welch's t-statistics and random forest reduced around 510 V-J features to about 12, which were used in a naive Bayes classifier (R e1071). The raw public data were reprocessed by TCRdb itself: fastp quality trimming at Q25, MiXCR clonotype calling, in-frame beta chains only. One record per CDR3 amino acid sequence lists the most common genes and DNA. TCRdb's processing, not the authors', yielded these V and J calls. This sample lists nearly 600,000 distinct CDR3 sequences; approximately 15% were detected once. Together, the top ten hold roughly 7.1% of the sample.

This clonotype was detected a few times. Its antigen is still unknown. Base qualities are not recorded, but no much larger clone differs from it by a single base. Trimming at the junction amounts to 5 bases on V and 4 bases on J, and the germline ends lie 12 bases apart. The CDR3 has 13 amino acids, counting the end cysteine and phenylalanine. CDR3 DNA only is kept here, 39 bases in frame from base 1. Reading the germline V gene (reference sequence) gives CDR1 LNHDA and CDR2 SQIVND. Ophthalmopathy patients had moderately to severely active disease, Clinical Activity Score of at least 3, NOSPECS grade of at least 4, and duration under 3 months. Patients with uncontrolled infections, other autoimmune diseases, pregnancy or lactation were excluded. Diagnoses were based on clinical symptoms, serum thyroxine and TRAb, thyroid ultrasound and orbital computed tomography. PBMCs were separated from 8 to 10 ml of fresh peripheral blood using Ficoll-Paque density gradient centrifugation. Total RNA was extracted with Trizol reagent, and quality was checked on an Agilent 2100 Bioanalyzer.

The clonotype originates from a young woman with Graves' ophthalmopathy. The chain was built from TRBV19 and TRBJ2-7; TRBD1 is perhaps the D gene, given 6 matching bases. Sequenced sample: blood. In nucleotide form, the sequence is TGTGCCAGTAGTCACCGTGGACAGTACGAGCAGTACTTC. It encodes CASSHRGQYEQYF. With the portions outside the CDR3 filled from the reference TRBV19 and TRBJ2-7 genes, the complete variable region becomes DGGITQSPKYLFRKEGQNVTLSCEQNLNHDAMYWYRQDPGQGLRLIYYSQIVNDFQKGDIAEGYSVSREKKESFPLTVTSAQKNPTAFYLCASSHRGQYEQYFGPGTRLTVT.